One sample yielded the 2 T cell receptor beta chains listed below, sequenced in a study of blood T cells in healthy people across ages. Then a second PCR, running roughly 7 to 11 cycles, was carried out with a sample-barcoded 5' primer and a J-beta primer mix. TCRdb independently ran MiXCR on the 5' RACE reads; one entry per CDR3 protein. The table has around 1,000,000 distinct CDR3 sequences, less than 25% seen once; the top ten hold 0.65% to 0.95%. These sequences were also reported in another study, on T cells of mothers and their children.

The sequenced material came from blood. The receptors here all came from a girl aged 2 to 9 in good health.

The V gene is TRBV29-1, the J gene TRBJ2-5; TRBD2 matches 10 bases. The J call is doubtful: the DNA matches TRBJ2-7 better. Germline loops: CDR1 SQVTM, CDR2 ANQGSEA. This CDR3 spans 14 amino acids. In nucleotides, the CDR3 is TGCAGCGTTGAGGTAGCGGGAGGTACCTACGAGCAGTACTTC. Translating gives CSVEVAGGTYEQYF.

The table lists this clonotype with many counts. The V and J genes are TRBV3-1 and TRBJ2-7; 7 nucleotides align to TRBD2. With 4 bases clipped from V and 3 bases from J, the junction kept 6 bases outside the gene matches. Per germline, CDR1 LGHDT and CDR2 YNNKEL (reference sequence). CDR3 length: 14 amino acids. The CDR3 here is CASSLGAGDYEQYF. The CDR3 DNA sequence: TGTGCCAGCAGCCTCGGCGCGGGGGACTACGAGCAGTACTTC.